The 13 T cell receptor beta chains below come from one sample, sequenced in a study of PD-L1 blockade in urothelial cancer. Sequencing used immunoSEQ multiplex PCR; TCRdb keeps in-frame clones, though not all of them. In the table there are about 51,000 clones, 86% of which are singletons. The specimen was PBMCs, collected around atezolizumab (anti-PD-L1) treatment. The receptors derive from a man between 60 and 75 years old with urothelial cancer.

This chain connects TRBV7-6 to TRBJ2-7, with TRBD1 as a possible D gene (6 bases). CDR1 and CDR2 (germline): SGHVS, FNYEAQ. This CDR3 is built from 15 residues. V lost 2 bases, J lost 3 bases, and 14 bases lay in between. CDR3 nucleotides: TGTGCCAGCAGCTTACAGGGGCCTATGGGCTACGAGCAGTACTTC. As protein: CASSLQGPMGYEQYF.

V and J are TRBV5-1 and TRBJ1-2; possible D gene TRBD1, 5 bases. Trimming stripped 1 base from V and 3 bases from J, with 13 bases between. Per the germline V gene, CDR1 is SGHRS and CDR2 is YFSETQ. The CDR3 extends over 15 amino acids. The CDR3 spells CASSLNAGLHYGYTF. The CDR3 DNA sequence: TGCGCCAGCAGCTTGAACGCAGGGCTGCACTATGGCTACACCTTC.

This clone has only one observation. The chain links TRBV6-6 to TRBJ2-1; TRBD1 matches at 9 bases. The CDR3 is made up of 14 amino acids. V shed 4 bases, J shed 10 bases, and the junction held 8 bases outside the gene matches. Germline CDR1 MNHNY, CDR2 SVGAGI (reference sequence). The CDR3 reads CASSLFRTGDEQFF. The CDR3 region has the DNA TGTGCCAGCAGTTTGTTCCGGACAGGGGACGAGCAGTTCTTC.

This chain joins TRBV14 and TRBJ2-1; possible D gene TRBD2, 6 bases. CDR1 is SGHDN and CDR2 is FVKESK in the germline V gene. V was shortened by 1 base and J by 6 bases, with 16 bases between the two germline ends. CDR3 length: 16 amino acids. CDR3 loop: CASSQVGGLSPNEQFF. CDR3 nucleotide sequence: TGTGCCAGCAGCCAAGTGGGAGGACTCTCCCCCAATGAGCAGTTCTTC.

This clone was counted a single time. The genes are TRBV6-1 and TRBJ2-2; D remains ambiguous. V was shortened by 7 bases and J by 0 bases, with 9 bases between the two germline ends. Germline-derived CDR1 and CDR2 are MNHNS and SASEGT. The CDR3 extends over 14 amino acids. For the CDR3, the DNA is TGTGCCAGCAATCCTATCGCGAACACCGGGGAGCTGTTTTTT. Residues: CASNPIANTGELFF.

V gene TRBV7-8 combines with J gene TRBJ1-1; D is possibly TRBD1 (6 bases). The CDR3 runs to 13 residues. CDR1 and CDR2 (germline): SGHVS, FQNEAQ. V lost 3 bases, J lost 2 bases, and 7 bases lay in between. CDR3 loop: CASSFRGNTEAFF. CDR3 DNA: TGTGCCAGCAGCTTCAGGGGTAACACTGAAGCTTTCTTT. The whole variable domain, remainder taken from reference TRBV7-8 and TRBJ1-1, is GAGVSQSPRYKVAKRGQDVALRCDPISGHVSLFWYQQALGQGPEFLTYFQNEAQLDKSGLPSDRFFAERPEGSVSTLKIQRTQQEDSAVYLCASSFRGNTEAFFGQGTRLTVV.

The J gene is TRBJ2-5, the V gene TRBV7-8; possibly TRBD1 for D (6 bases). This CDR3 contains 14 residues. V was cut by 5 bases and J by 1 base, with 11 bases left in between. Germline lookup yields CDR1 SGHVS and CDR2 FQNEAQ. CDR3 residues: CASSILRGQETQYF. In DNA form, the CDR3 reads TGTGCCAGCAGCATACTCAGGGGCCAAGAGACCCAGTACTTC. The full variable domain, in which reference TRBV7-8 and TRBJ2-5 provide the parts outside the CDR3, is GAGVSQSPRYKVAKRGQDVALRCDPISGHVSLFWYQQALGQGPEFLTYFQNEAQLDKSGLPSDRFFAERPEGSVSTLKIQRTQQEDSAVYLCASSILRGQETQYFGPGTRLLVL.

This chain joins TRBV5-4 and TRBJ2-5; 7 bases map to TRBD2. The germline CDR1 and CDR2 sequences are SGHNT and YYREEE (reference sequence). The junction had 12 bases not matched to a gene; V was cut back by 3 bases and J by 1 base. The CDR3 has 17 amino acids. CDR3 sequence reads: CASSWFGRAGPQETQYF. In nucleotides, the CDR3 is TGTGCCAGCAGCTGGTTTGGAAGAGCGGGACCCCAAGAGACCCAGTACTTC.

This sequence joins TRBV5-1 and TRBJ1-1; D remains ambiguous. Looked up from germline, CDR1 is SGHRS and CDR2 is YFSETQ. The length of the CDR3 is 15 residues. Trimming shortened V by 1 base and J by 1 base, and 11 bases separated the two germline ends. The CDR3 sequence is CASSLFLSGNTEAFF. The CDR3 bases are TGCGCCAGCAGCTTGTTTCTGTCGGGGAACACTGAAGCTTTCTTT.

The CDR3 reads CASSLGQDANYGYTF. CDR3 coding DNA: TGTGCCAGCAGCCTGGGACAAGACGCTAACTATGGCTACACCTTC. The chain employs TRBV7-9 and TRBJ1-2, with a weak D call TRBD1 (6 bases). The V gene lost 5 bases and the J gene lost 0 bases, with 13 bases spanning the gap. Germline V gene sequence: CDR1 SEHNR, CDR2 FQNEAQ (reference sequence). The CDR3 has 15 amino acids.

In its sample, this clone was seen once. This rearrangement joins TRBV14 to TRBJ2-5; unclear D gene. The CDR3 has 14 residues. V was shortened by 4 bases and J by 7 bases, with 16 bases between the two germline ends. Germline V gene lookup returns CDR1 SGHDN and CDR2 FVKESK. Here the CDR3 DNA reads TGTGCCAGCAGCCCACCGGGTCGCGGCGGGACCCAGTACTTC. Its translation: CASSPPGRGGTQYF.

The chain links TRBV5-6 to TRBJ1-4; 10 bases map to TRBD1. The V and J ends lost 2 bases and 8 bases, in that order; junction bases with no gene match: 12. Per the germline V gene, CDR1 is SGHDT and CDR2 is YYEEEE. The CDR3 length is 17 residues. The CDR3 coding sequence is TGTGCCAGCAGCTTAATGGTAGGCGGACAGGGGGAGGAAAAACTGTTTTTT. This codes for CASSLMVGGQGEEKLFF.

This chain uses TRBV2 with TRBJ2-1, with TRBD2 matching over 13 bases. This CDR3 has 15 residues. With 6 bases clipped from V and 6 bases from J, the junction kept 5 bases outside the gene matches. Germline CDR1 is SNHLY and CDR2 is FYNNEI. The CDR3, as DNA: TGTGCCAGCAGAACTAGCGGGAGGGCCATCAATGAGCAGTTCTTC. It codes for CASRTSGRAINEQFF.